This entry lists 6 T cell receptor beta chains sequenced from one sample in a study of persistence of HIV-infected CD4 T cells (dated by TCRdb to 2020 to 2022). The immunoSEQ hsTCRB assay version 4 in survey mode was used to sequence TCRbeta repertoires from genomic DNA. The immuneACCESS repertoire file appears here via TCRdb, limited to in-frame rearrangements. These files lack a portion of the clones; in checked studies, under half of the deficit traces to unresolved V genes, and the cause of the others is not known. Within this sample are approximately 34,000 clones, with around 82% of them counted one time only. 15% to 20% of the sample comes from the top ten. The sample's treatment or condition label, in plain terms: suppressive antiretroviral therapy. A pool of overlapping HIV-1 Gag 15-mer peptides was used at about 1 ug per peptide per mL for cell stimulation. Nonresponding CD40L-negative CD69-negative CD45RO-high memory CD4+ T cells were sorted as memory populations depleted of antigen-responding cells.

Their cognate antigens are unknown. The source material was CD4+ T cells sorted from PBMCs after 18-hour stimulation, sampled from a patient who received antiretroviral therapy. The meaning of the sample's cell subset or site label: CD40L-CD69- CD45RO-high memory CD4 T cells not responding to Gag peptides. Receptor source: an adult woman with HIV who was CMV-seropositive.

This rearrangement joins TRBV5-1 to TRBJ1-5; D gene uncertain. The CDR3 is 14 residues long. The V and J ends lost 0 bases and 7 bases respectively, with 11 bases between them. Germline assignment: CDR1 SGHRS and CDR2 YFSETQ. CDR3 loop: CASSLGGSGQPQHF. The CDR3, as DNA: TGCGCCAGCAGCTTGGGGGGATCCGGGCAGCCCCAGCATTTT.

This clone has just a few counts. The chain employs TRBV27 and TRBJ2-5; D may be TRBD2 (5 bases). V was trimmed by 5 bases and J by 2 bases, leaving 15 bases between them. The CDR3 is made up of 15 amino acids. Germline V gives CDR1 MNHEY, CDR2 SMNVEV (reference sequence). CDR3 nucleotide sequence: TGTGCCAGCAGTGGAGGCTTGGTGGGGCAAGAGACCCAGTACTTC. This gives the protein CASSGGLVGQETQYF.

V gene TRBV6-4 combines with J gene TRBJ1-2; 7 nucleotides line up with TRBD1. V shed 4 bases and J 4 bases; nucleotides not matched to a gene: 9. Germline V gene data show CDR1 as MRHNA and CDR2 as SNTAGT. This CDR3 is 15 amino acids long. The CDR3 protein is CASSVAQGEGYGYTF. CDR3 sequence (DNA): TGTGCCAGCAGTGTGGCTCAGGGGGAAGGCTATGGCTACACCTTC.

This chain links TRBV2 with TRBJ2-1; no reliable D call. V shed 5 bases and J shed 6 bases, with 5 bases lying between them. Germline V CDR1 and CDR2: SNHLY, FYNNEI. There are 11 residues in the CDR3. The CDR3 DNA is TGTGCCAGCAGTTCTAGCAATGAGCAGTTCTTC. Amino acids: CASSSSNEQFF. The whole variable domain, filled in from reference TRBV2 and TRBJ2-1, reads EPEVTQTPSHQVTQMGQEVILRCVPISNHLYFYWYRQILGQKVEFLVSFYNNEISEKSEIFDDQFSVERPDGSNFTLKIRSTKLEDSAMYFCASSSSNEQFFGPGTRLTVL.

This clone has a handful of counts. The CDR3 reads CASSRDPGEKLFF. The CDR3 nucleotides are TGTGCCAGCAGCCGAGACCCTGGAGAAAAACTGTTTTTT. The genes are TRBV5-8 and TRBJ1-4; D is unclear. The CDR3 has 13 amino acids. V was pared by 4 bases and J by 8 bases, with 12 bases between. Germline V gene sequence: CDR1 SGHTS, CDR2 YDEGEE.

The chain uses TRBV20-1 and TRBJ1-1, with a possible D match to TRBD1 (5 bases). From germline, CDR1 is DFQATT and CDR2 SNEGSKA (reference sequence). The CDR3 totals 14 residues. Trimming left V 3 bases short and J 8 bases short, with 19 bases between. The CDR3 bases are TGCAGTGCTAGTGGGGCGCGGGGTAATTGGGAAGCTTTCTTT. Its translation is CSASGARGNWEAFF.